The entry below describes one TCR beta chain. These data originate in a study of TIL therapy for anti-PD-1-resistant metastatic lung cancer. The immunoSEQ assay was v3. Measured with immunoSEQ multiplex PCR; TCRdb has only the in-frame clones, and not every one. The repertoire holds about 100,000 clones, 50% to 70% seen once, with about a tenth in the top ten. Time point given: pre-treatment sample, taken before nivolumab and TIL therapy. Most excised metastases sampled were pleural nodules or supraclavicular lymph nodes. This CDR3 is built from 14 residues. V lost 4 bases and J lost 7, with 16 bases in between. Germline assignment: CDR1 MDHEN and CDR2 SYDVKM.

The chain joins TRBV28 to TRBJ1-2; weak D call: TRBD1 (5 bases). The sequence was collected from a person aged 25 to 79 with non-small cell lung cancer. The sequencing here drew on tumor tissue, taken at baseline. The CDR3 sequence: CASSSAGRLGGYTF. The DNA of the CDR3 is TGTGCCAGCAGTTCCGCAGGGCGCTTGGGTGGCTACACCTTC.